One sample yielded the 29 T cell receptor beta chains listed below, sequenced in a study of T-cell reconstitution after alpha-beta-depleted transplantation in children. Unique molecular identifiers featured in how the TCRbeta library was prepared. TCRdb redid the calling of the PCR reads with MiXCR, one entry per CDR3 protein. The repertoire holds 90,000 to 100,000 distinct CDR3 sequences, with more than 20% as singletons. The starting material was PBMCs, obtained before TCRalphabeta/CD19-depleted stem cell transplant. The source of these receptors is a boy between 2 and 10 years old with acute lymphoblastic leukemia, due to receive a stem cell transplant.

This chain connects TRBV5-1 to TRBJ2-2; D perhaps matches TRBD1 (7 bases). With 0 bases removed from V and 5 bases from J, the gap between germline ends came to 14 bases. The CDR3 loop spans 16 amino acids. Germline loops: CDR1 SGHRS, CDR2 YFSETQ. The CDR3 region has the DNA TGCGCCAGCAGCTTGGACAGGCCAGGGGGGACCGGGGAGCTGTTTTTT. This translates into CASSLDRPGGTGELFF.

This clonotype was detected only a few times. The CDR3: CASSSATDYNEQFF. CDR3 bases: TGTGCCAGCAGTTCCGCGACAGACTACAATGAGCAGTTCTTC. This chain connects TRBV27 to TRBJ2-1; D perhaps matches TRBD1 (5 bases). CDR1 and CDR2 (germline): MNHEY, SMNVEV (reference sequence). This CDR3 comprises 14 residues. The germline V and J ends were trimmed by 4 bases and 3 bases, with 10 bases remaining between them.

This clonotype has more than one count but fewer than ten. The rearrangement joins TRBV12-3 or TRBV12-4 to TRBJ2-7; TRBD2 aligns across 8 bases. With 6 bases clipped from V and 8 bases from J, the junction kept 15 bases outside the gene matches. CDR3 length: 15 residues. The CDR3 DNA reads as TGTGCCAGCAGATCCACTACTAGCGGAGGGGCCAAGCAGTACTTC. It yields the protein CASRSTTSGGAKQYF.

This clonotype was seen a few times. The chain uses TRBV4-2 and TRBJ2-1, with 11 bases fitting TRBD2. V lost 1 base to trimming and J lost 8 bases; unmatched junction nucleotides: 16. This CDR3 spans 19 amino acids. Germline V gene lookup returns CDR1 LGHNA and CDR2 YNFKEQ. The CDR3 spells CASSQAYRRGTSGVDEQFF. CDR3 in DNA: TGTGCCAGCAGCCAAGCCTACAGGAGGGGGACTAGCGGAGTAGATGAGCAGTTCTTC.

In its sample, this clonotype was seen a few times. This chain uses TRBV5-1 with TRBJ2-2; D is unclear. CDR3 length: 12 residues. CDR1 and CDR2 from the germline V gene are SGHRS and YFSETQ. Deletions cut 1 base from V and 9 bases from J, with 7 bases between. This chain's CDR3 is CASSLSARELFF. The DNA for the CDR3 is TGCGCCAGCAGCTTGAGTGCGAGGGAGCTGTTTTTT.

The table lists this clonotype with a few counts. CDR3 in amino acids: CASSFTGGSPATQYF. The CDR3 DNA is TGCGCCAGCAGCTTTACAGGGGGTTCGCCAGCTACGCAGTATTTT. The J gene is TRBJ2-3, the V gene TRBV5-1; 8 bases agree with TRBD1. After removal of 2 bases from V and 8 bases from J, the junction contained 10 bases not matched to a gene. From germline, CDR1 is SGHRS and CDR2 YFSETQ. The CDR3 spans 15 residues.

V usage is TRBV3-1 and J usage is TRBJ1-5; no definite D call. The germline V gene has CDR1 LGHDT and CDR2 YNNKEL (reference sequence). With 2 bases removed from V and 4 bases from J, the gap between germline ends came to 12 bases. This CDR3 is built from 15 residues. DNA for the CDR3: TGTGCCAGCAGCCAATCTAGGAATTTGAATCAGCCCCAGCATTTT. Protein sequence: CASSQSRNLNQPQHF.

This clonotype was seen more than once but under ten times. V is TRBV2 and J is TRBJ2-5, with D hard to call. Germline V gene data show CDR1 as SNHLY and CDR2 as FYNNEI. V was clipped by 4 bases and J by 0 bases, with 12 bases between them. The length of the CDR3 is 15 residues. The DNA for the CDR3 is TGTGCCAGCAGTGCTACTTCTCTCAACCAAGAGACCCAGTACTTC. It codes for CASSATSLNQETQYF.

J is TRBJ2-3 and V is TRBV24-1; 10 bases fit TRBD1. The V gene's germline CDR1 is KGHDR and CDR2 SFDVKD. With 6 bases clipped from V and 4 bases from J, the junction kept 3 bases outside the gene matches. There are 14 residues in the CDR3. The CDR3 nucleotides read TGTGCCACCAGTTCGGGACAGGGGTCAGATACGCAGTATTTT. Protein: CATSSGQGSDTQYF.

Regarding this clonotype: At one end the junction does not follow the germline gene, possibly because of a read error. The chain has TRBV7-6 and TRBJ2-5; perhaps TRBD2 as D (6 bases). The CDR3 is made up of 15 amino acids. CDR1 SGHVS and CDR2 FNYEAQ come from the germline V gene. In DNA, the CDR3 is TGTGCCAGCAGCTCGGGTGGGGGGTCAAGAGAGACCCAGTGCTTC. Translated: CASSSGGGSRETQCF.

This clonotype was found many times. The rearrangement uses TRBV11-1 and TRBJ2-3; D is undetermined. V lost 5 bases and J 1 base, leaving 25 bases between the germline ends. This CDR3 comprises 19 residues. CDR1 and CDR2 from the germline V gene are SGHAT and FQDESV (reference sequence). CDR3 amino acids: CASSALARRSDSGTDTQYF. CDR3 nucleotides: TGTGCCAGCAGCGCGCTCGCCAGAAGATCAGACTCAGGCACAGATACGCAGTATTTT.

This clonotype has a handful of counts. The J gene is TRBJ2-3, the V gene TRBV28, with TRBD1 matching over 10 bases. Germline lookup yields CDR1 MDHEN and CDR2 SYDVKM. The CDR3 loop spans 15 amino acids. V lost 4 bases, J lost 8 bases, and 9 bases stayed unmatched. For the CDR3, the DNA is TGTGCCAGCAGTTCCCCGGGACAGGGGACCGGTACGCAGTATTTT. Protein product: CASSSPGQGTGTQYF.

The rearrangement links TRBV4-3 to TRBJ2-7; 8 bases are shared with TRBD1. This CDR3 has 17 amino acids. Germline trimming cut 1 base from V and 2 bases from J; bases unmatched to any gene: 10. The germline CDR1 and CDR2 sequences are LGHNA and YSLEER. CDR3 residues: CASSQGTGGLLAYEQYF. In nucleotides, the CDR3 is TGCGCCAGCAGCCAAGGTACAGGGGGTCTACTAGCCTACGAGCAGTACTTC.

The chain has TRBV29-1 and TRBJ2-7, with D perhaps matching TRBD2 (5 bases). The CDR3 totals 10 residues. Germline loops: CDR1 SQVTM, CDR2 ANQGSEA. V shed 5 bases and J shed 5 bases, with 7 bases lying between them. CDR3 sequence: CSVFGDEQYF. The CDR3 nucleotides are TGCAGCGTTTTCGGGGACGAGCAGTACTTC.

The V call is TRBV6-2 or TRBV6-3, the J call TRBJ2-7, with a possible D match to TRBD2 (5 bases). Germline CDR1 MNHEY, CDR2 SVGEGT. CDR3 size: 11 residues. The V end was cut by 8 bases, the J end by 1 base, with 6 bases between. The CDR3 nucleotides read TGTGCCAGCGGAGGATCCTACGAGCAGTACTTC. Translation gives CASGGSYEQYF.

Only one count was recorded for this clonotype. The rearrangement uses TRBV28 and TRBJ1-3; D might be TRBD1 (5 bases). Germline CDR1 MDHEN, CDR2 SYDVKM. The V end lost 7 bases, the J end lost 4 bases, and 11 bases lay between the germline ends. The CDR3 consists of 13 residues. CDR3 amino acids: CASKRGGGNTIYF. DNA for the CDR3: TGTGCCAGCAAACGGGGCGGGGGAAACACCATATATTTT. Full variable domain (remainder filled in from reference TRBV28 and TRBJ1-3): DVKVTQSSRYLVKRTGEKVFLECVQDMDHENMFWYRQDPGLGLRLIYFSYDVKMKEKGDIPEGYSVSREKKERFSLILESASTNQTSMYLCASKRGGGNTIYFGEGSWLTVV.

Only a few counts were recorded for this clonotype. The chain combines TRBV7-6 with TRBJ2-5; D is ambiguous. The CDR3 totals 14 residues. Trimming shortened V by 7 bases and J by 6 bases, and 18 bases separated the two germline ends. Germline assignment: CDR1 SGHVS and CDR2 FNYEAQ. The CDR3 sequence: CASTSHGLFKTQYF. The CDR3 region has the DNA TGTGCCAGCACCTCCCACGGGTTATTTAAGACCCAGTACTTC.

A few counts support this clonotype. The gene calls are TRBV6-1 and TRBJ2-7; 8 bases match TRBD1. Germline V lookup: CDR1 MNHNS, CDR2 SASEGT. This CDR3 comprises 16 residues. The junction had 14 bases not matched to a gene; V was cut back by 6 bases and J by 4 bases. CDR3 bases: TGTGCCAGCAGCCGGACAGGGTCAAGGGGGGCATACGAGCAGTACTTC. This encodes CASSRTGSRGAYEQYF.

This clonotype was seen a handful of times. This chain connects TRBV20-1 to TRBJ2-1; perhaps TRBD1 as D (5 bases). Germline values: CDR1 DFQATT, CDR2 SNEGSKA (reference sequence). This CDR3 contains 13 residues. V gave up 6 bases and J gave up 8 bases, with 17 bases separating them. The CDR3, as DNA: TGCAGTGCCTTAGTGACAGCTTACGATGAGCAGTTCTTC. This encodes CSALVTAYDEQFF.

Worth noting for this clonotype: Possible read error: a much larger clone is one base away. The chain uses TRBV7-8 and TRBJ1-2, with a weak D call TRBD1 (5 bases). Germline V gene data show CDR1 as SGHVS and CDR2 as FQNEAQ. CDR3 length: 13 amino acids. The CDR3 nucleotides are TGTTCCAGCAGCTTGGGGCCGGGATACGGCTACACCTTC. Translation gives CSSSLGPGYGYTF.

This rearrangement joins TRBV11-2 to TRBJ2-2, with D maybe TRBD1 (6 bases). The germline CDR1 and CDR2 sequences are SGHAT and FQNNGV. This CDR3 is built from 16 residues. Trimming pared 0 bases from V and 7 bases from J, leaving 15 bases between. The CDR3 loop is CASSLENTGLGGELFF. CDR3 DNA: TGTGCCAGCAGCTTAGAGAATACAGGGCTGGGCGGGGAGCTGTTTTTT.

Only a few counts were recorded for this clonotype. The rearrangement joins TRBV5-1 to TRBJ1-3, with D unresolved. The CDR3 covers 16 residues. Germline V gene data show CDR1 as SGHRS and CDR2 as YFSETQ. V was cut by 2 bases and J by 0 bases, with 12 bases left in between. This CDR3 is CASSFQSKSSGNTIYF. The CDR3 bases are TGCGCCAGCAGCTTCCAATCGAAGAGCTCTGGAAACACCATATATTTT.

This clonotype was detected only a few times. This chain uses TRBV20-1 with TRBJ2-6; 7 nucleotides match TRBD1. J gave up 0 bases and V 2 bases, and 13 bases lay outside the gene matches. The CDR3 runs to 19 residues. The germline gives CDR1 DFQATT, CDR2 SNEGSKA (reference sequence). The DNA for the CDR3 is TGCAGTGCTAGACCGATATGGAGGACAGGATCCTCTGGGGCCAACGTCCTGACTTTC. It specifies CSARPIWRTGSSGANVLTF.

The CDR3 region has the DNA TGTGCCAGCAGGCGAAGCGGAGGGGCCCCCGGGGAGCTGTTTTTT. Protein product: CASRRSGGAPGELFF. V gene TRBV12-3 or TRBV12-4 combines with J gene TRBJ2-2; D might be TRBD2 (6 bases). Trimming pared 6 bases from V and 6 bases from J, leaving 17 bases between. CDR3 length: 15 amino acids.

The table lists this clonotype with a few counts. The V gene is TRBV20-1, the J gene TRBJ2-1; no reliable D call. The CDR3 contains 10 residues. The germline V gene has CDR1 DFQATT and CDR2 SNEGSKA (reference sequence). V was shortened by 3 bases and J by 6 bases, with 3 bases between the two germline ends. The CDR3 nucleotides are TGCAGTGCTAGTAGCAATGAGCAGTTCTTC. Encoded protein: CSASSNEQFF.

The CDR3 nucleotides are TGTGCGGGGGGGATGATAGGAGATACGCAGTATTTT. It codes for CAGGMIGDTQYF. The chain recombines TRBV2 with TRBJ2-3; 7 nucleotides line up with TRBD2. Germline V gene sequence: CDR1 SNHLY, CDR2 FYNNEI. CDR3 length equals 12 residues.

This clonotype was counted ten times or more. The chain uses TRBV4-2 and TRBJ2-3, with D maybe TRBD2 (6 bases). Germline V gene sequence: CDR1 LGHNA, CDR2 YNFKEQ. V was trimmed by 1 base and J by 4 bases, leaving 12 bases between them. The CDR3 is made up of 15 amino acids. CDR3 DNA: TGTGCCAGCAGCCAAGCGGAGGGGCCGTCAGATACGCAGTATTTT. Protein: CASSQAEGPSDTQYF.

This sequence joins TRBV27 and TRBJ1-1; the D gene is possibly TRBD1 (6 bases). From germline, CDR1 is MNHEY and CDR2 SMNVEV (reference sequence). Trimming shortened V by 6 bases and J by 4 bases, and 15 bases separated the two germline ends. The CDR3 covers 14 residues. This chain's CDR3 is CASRDPWGATEAFF. The CDR3 DNA sequence: TGTGCCAGCAGGGACCCATGGGGGGCCACTGAAGCTTTCTTT.

This rearrangement joins TRBV28 to TRBJ2-7; D is undetermined. Germline loops: CDR1 MDHEN, CDR2 SYDVKM. The CDR3 runs to 15 residues. The V and J ends lost 5 bases and 2 bases respectively, with 16 bases between them. The CDR3 loop is CASSQRRYLAYEQYF. The CDR3 DNA reads TGTGCCAGCAGTCAACGGCGATATTTAGCCTACGAGCAGTACTTC.